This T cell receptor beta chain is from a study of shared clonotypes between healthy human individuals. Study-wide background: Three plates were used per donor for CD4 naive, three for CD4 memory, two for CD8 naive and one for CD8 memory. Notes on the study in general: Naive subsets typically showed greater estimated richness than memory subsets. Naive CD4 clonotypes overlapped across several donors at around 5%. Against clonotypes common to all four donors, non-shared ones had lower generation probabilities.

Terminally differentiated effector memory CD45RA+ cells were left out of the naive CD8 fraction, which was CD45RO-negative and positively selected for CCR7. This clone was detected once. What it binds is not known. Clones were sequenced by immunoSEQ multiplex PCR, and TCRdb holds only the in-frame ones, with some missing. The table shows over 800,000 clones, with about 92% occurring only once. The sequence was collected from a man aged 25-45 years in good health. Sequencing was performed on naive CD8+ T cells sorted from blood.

CDR3 protein: CASSHRDGTEAFF. CDR3 nucleotides: TGCGCCAGCAGTCACAGGGATGGGACTGAAGCTTTCTTT. This sequence joins TRBV4-3 and TRBJ1-1; D perhaps matches TRBD1 (6 bases). The germline V and J ends were trimmed by 6 bases and 5 bases, with 13 bases remaining between them. The CDR3 extends over 13 amino acids. Germline V gives CDR1 LGHNA, CDR2 YSLEER.